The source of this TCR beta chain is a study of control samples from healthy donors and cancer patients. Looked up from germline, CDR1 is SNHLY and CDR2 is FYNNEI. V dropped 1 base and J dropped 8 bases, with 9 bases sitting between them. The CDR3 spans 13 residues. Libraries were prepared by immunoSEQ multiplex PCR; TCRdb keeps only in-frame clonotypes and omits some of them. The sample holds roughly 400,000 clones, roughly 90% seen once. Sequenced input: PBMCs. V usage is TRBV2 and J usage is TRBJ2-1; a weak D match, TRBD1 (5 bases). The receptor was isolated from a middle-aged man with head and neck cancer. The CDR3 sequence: CASSEGQLDEQFF. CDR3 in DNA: TGTGCCAGCAGTGAAGGACAGTTGGATGAGCAGTTCTTC.